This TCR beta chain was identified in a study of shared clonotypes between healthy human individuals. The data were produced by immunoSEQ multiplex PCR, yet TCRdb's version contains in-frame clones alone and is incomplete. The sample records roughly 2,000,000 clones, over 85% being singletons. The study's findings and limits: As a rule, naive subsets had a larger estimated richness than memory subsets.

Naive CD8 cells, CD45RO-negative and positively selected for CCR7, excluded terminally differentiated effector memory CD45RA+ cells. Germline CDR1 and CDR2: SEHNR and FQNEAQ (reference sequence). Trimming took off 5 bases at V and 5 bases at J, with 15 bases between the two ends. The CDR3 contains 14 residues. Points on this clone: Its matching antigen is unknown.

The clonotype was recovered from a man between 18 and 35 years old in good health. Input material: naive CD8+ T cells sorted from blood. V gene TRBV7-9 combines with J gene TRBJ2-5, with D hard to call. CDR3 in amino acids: CASSRPSVPETQYF. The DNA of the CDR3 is TGTGCCAGCAGCCGTCCATCAGTGCCGGAGACCCAGTACTTC. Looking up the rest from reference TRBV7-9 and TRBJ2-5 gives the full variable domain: DTGVSQNPRHKITKRGQNVTFRCDPISEHNRLYWYRQTLGQGPEFLTYFQNEAQLEKSRLLSDRFSAERPKGSFSTLEIQRTEQGDSAMYLCASSRPSVPETQYFGPGTRLLVL.